The present T cell receptor (beta chain) was sequenced within a study of T cell repertoires in cytomegalovirus infection. The study, taken as a whole, reports: Within the response measured ex vivo, HLA-C-restricted CMV-specific TCR beta clonotypes were dominant.

Per the germline V gene, CDR1 is ENHRY and CDR2 is SYGVKD. The CDR3 is 17 amino acids. V shed 4 bases and J 1 base; nucleotides not matched to a gene: 7. TCRdb recomputed calls from the reads with MiXCR, one row per CDR3 protein. The table includes about 89,000 distinct CDR3 sequences, about 29% detected once. About this clonotype itself: Its target is not known.

This TCR came from a human donor in good health (CMV status not recorded). Some clones in this sample may be carry-over from other donors' samples. Here the sequenced sample was CD8+ T cells from cultured PBMCs, taken from culture after CMV antigen stimulation. The V and J genes are TRBV10-3 and TRBJ2-5; 12 bases map to TRBD2. This CDR3 reads CAISGILAGGLQETQYF. The CDR3 region has the DNA TGTGCCATCAGTGGGATACTAGCGGGGGGACTCCAAGAGACCCAGTACTTC.